A selection of T cell receptor beta chains follows, all from one sample in a study of T cell repertoires in ileal Crohn's disease. Method: immunoSEQ multiplex PCR; TCRdb's copy keeps in-frame clones and lacks some. The repertoire consists of about 62,000 clones, with 85% to 90% occurring once and the leading ten covering about 2.1%. The sequenced material came from ileal tissue. These receptors were taken from an adult with Crohn's disease. Both conserved end residues are part of each CDR3. A D gene is named only where the DNA matches it firmly. Expanded clones get a size class; other rows say once, few or many, or leave the size out.

>TRBJ2-7|TRBV5-6|TRBD2|-
CASSTGRAYEQYF
TGTGCCAGCAGCACCGGGAGGGCCTACGAGCAGTACTTC
>TRBJ2-1|TRBV5-1|TRBD2|-
CASSLATSEGKFF
TGCGCCAGCAGCTTGGCGACTAGCGAAGGAAAGTTCTTC
>TRBJ1-2|TRBV4-3|-|-
CASSRTNEDGYTF
TGCGCCAGCAGCCGCACAAATGAGGATGGCTACACCTTC
>TRBJ1-1|TRBV20-1|-|-
CSALQATRAFF
TGCAGTGCCCTCCAAGCGACTCGGGCTTTCTTT
>TRBJ2-2|TRBV18|-|-
CASSPSPGTRTGELFF
TGTGCCAGCTCACCTTCCCCCGGGACTCGCACCGGGGAGCTGTTTTTT
>TRBJ1-1|TRBV7-9|TRBD1|-
CASTDPTGGPANTEAFF
TGTGCCAGCACCGATCCGACAGGGGGCCCAGCGAACACTGAAGCTTTCTTT
>TRBJ1-5|TRBV28|-|-
CASSFVRQALNQPQHF
TGTGCCAGCAGTTTTGTCCGACAGGCGCTGAATCAGCCCCAGCATTTT
>TRBJ2-3|TRBV6-5|TRBD2|-
CASSRLAGTDTQYF
TGTGCCAGCAGCCGACTAGCGGGAACAGATACGCAGTATTTT
>TRBJ2-2|TRBV19|TRBD1|few
CASSIRQGSRYSGELFF
TGTGCCAGTAGTATAAGACAGGGGTCAAGATATTCCGGGGAGCTGTTTTTT
>TRBJ2-3|TRBV4-1|TRBD1|once
CASSQVQGAADTQYF
TGCGCCAGCAGCCAAGTACAGGGGGCTGCAGATACGCAGTATTTT
>TRBJ1-5|TRBV6-5|-|-
CASSYTANQPQHF
TGTGCCAGCAGTTACACAGCAAATCAGCCCCAGCATTTT
>TRBJ2-2|TRBV19|-|-
CASSILGDSNTGELFF
TGTGCCAGTAGTATTTTAGGGGACTCGAACACCGGGGAGCTGTTTTTT
>TRBJ2-5|TRBV7-3|-|-
CASGDSRGETQYF
TGTGCCAGCGGCGACAGCAGGGGAGAGACCCAGTACTTC
>TRBJ2-3|TRBV4-1|-|-
CASSQESGGPGDTQYF
TGCGCCAGCAGCCAAGAGTCCGGGGGGCCTGGAGATACGCAGTATTTT
>TRBJ2-2|TRBV2|TRBD1|-
CASKGQVNTGELFF
TGTGCCAGCAAGGGACAGGTGAACACCGGGGAGCTGTTTTTT
>TRBJ2-3|TRBV30|TRBD2|-
CAWMTSGRTTDTQYF
TGTGCCTGGATGACTAGCGGGAGGACCACAGATACGCAGTATTTT
>TRBJ1-2|TRBV5-4|-|-
CASSLYPLYGYTF
TGTGCCAGCAGCTTGTATCCCCTGTATGGCTACACCTTC
>TRBJ1-2|TRBV28|-|-
CASSLFTGTNTF
TGTGCCAGCAGTTTATTTACAGGGACGAACACCTTC
>TRBJ2-5|TRBV5-1|-|-
CASSLEDTQETQYF
TGCGCCAGCAGCTTGGAAGACACGCAAGAGACCCAGTACTTC
>TRBJ1-6|TRBV6-5|-|-
CASSSGQVALTPLHF
TGTGCCAGCAGTTCGGGACAAGTAGCCCTAACACCCCTCCACTTT
>TRBJ1-6|TRBV7-9|-|-
CASSYRDSYNSPLHF
TGTGCCAGCAGCTACCGGGACTCCTATAATTCACCCCTCCACTTT
>TRBJ1-2|TRBV5-8|-|-
CASSRNYGYTF
TGTGCCAGCAGCCGTAATTATGGCTACACCTTC
>TRBJ2-1|TRBV7-6|-|-
CASSLATGSANNEQFF
TGTGCCAGCAGCTTAGCCACCGGGAGCGCTAACAATGAGCAGTTCTTC
>TRBJ1-4|TRBV7-9|-|-
CASRGPGSSEKLFF
TGTGCCAGCAGGGGTCCGGGTTCCAGTGAAAAACTGTTTTTT
>TRBJ2-3|TRBV5-6|TRBD1|-
CASRLGQATTTQYF
TGTGCCAGCAGGCTTGGACAGGCGACTACGACGCAGTATTTT
>TRBJ1-1|TRBV11-2|TRBD1|-
CASSPRQGRNTEAFF
TGTGCCAGCAGCCCCCGACAGGGGAGGAATACTGAAGCTTTCTTT
>TRBJ2-3|TRBV10-3|-|-
CAISPTDTPDTQYF
TGTGCCATCAGCCCGACAGACACGCCAGATACGCAGTATTTT
>TRBJ1-2|TRBV6-4|-|-
CASSDSWRKVVYGYTF
TGTGCCAGCAGTGACTCATGGAGAAAGGTTGTCTATGGCTACACCTTC
>TRBJ1-2|TRBV6-5|TRBD1|-
CASSRPGGPTLF
TGTGCCAGCAGTAGACCAGGGGGCCCAACTCTCTTC
>TRBJ2-3|TRBV15|TRBD1|-
CATSSARDRSTDTQYF
TGTGCCACCAGCAGCGCTCGGGACAGAAGCACAGATACGCAGTATTTT
>TRBJ2-7|TRBV7-2|-|-
CASSLRPGSTSGEQYF
TGTGCCAGCAGCTTGAGGCCCGGATCTACATCGGGGGAGCAGTACTTC
>TRBJ1-2|TRBV10-3|TRBD1|-
CAISRDRVGGYTF
TGTGCCATCAGTCGGGACAGGGTGGGCGGCTACACCTTC
>TRBJ2-7|TRBV9|-|-
CASSTDTSYEQYF
TGTGCCAGCAGCACGGACACCTCCTACGAGCAGTACTTC
>TRBJ2-5|TRBV7-6|-|-
CASSLGRGALPIQETQYF
TGTGCCAGCAGCTTGGGACGGGGGGCCCTTCCTATACAAGAGACCCAGTACTTC
>TRBJ1-6|TRBV5-1|TRBD1|-
CASSLRGQGNSPLHF
TGCGCCAGCAGCTTGCGGGGACAGGGGAATTCACCCCTCCACTTT
>TRBJ2-2|TRBV7-9|-|-
CASSPTGGTGELFF
TGTGCCAGCAGCCCAACGGGTGGGACCGGGGAGCTGTTTTTT
>TRBJ1-4|TRBV5-1|TRBD1|-
CASQLGTGGASTEKLFF
TGCGCCAGCCAGCTGGGGACAGGGGGCGCTTCTACAGAAAAACTGTTTTTT
>TRBJ1-1|TRBV7-9|-|-
CAGSPHVAEAFF
TGTGCCGGCAGCCCACACGTTGCTGAAGCTTTCTTT
>TRBJ1-1|TRBV6-1|-|once
CASKQGQPGTEAFF
TGTGCCAGCAAGCAAGGTCAACCGGGGACTGAAGCTTTCTTT
>TRBJ1-2|TRBV1|-|-
CTSSHRQTGRHGIGAHTF
TGCACCAGCAGCCACCGACAAACGGGCCGTCACGGAATTGGGGCCCACACCTTC
>TRBJ2-7|TRBV14|-|-
CASSQDHFSYEQYF
TGTGCCAGCAGCCAAGATCATTTCTCCTACGAGCAGTACTTC
>TRBJ1-3|TRBV7-2|-|-
CASSLASGNTIYF
TGTGCCAGCAGCTTAGCGTCCGGGAACACCATATATTTT
>TRBJ2-5|TRBV2|-|-
CASSEGSRMTIQETQYF
TGTGCCAGCAGTGAAGGTTCAAGGATGACAATCCAAGAGACCCAGTACTTC
>TRBJ1-4|TRBV2|-|-
CASILTVGVSKLFF
TGTGCCAGCATCCTGACAGTTGGGGTCTCAAAACTGTTTTTT
>TRBJ1-1|TRBV19|-|-
CASNMNTEAFF
TGTGCCAGTAACATGAACACTGAAGCTTTCTTT
>TRBJ2-1|TRBV4-1|TRBD2|-
CASSQLPAGGPDEQFF
TGCGCCAGCAGCCAACTACCCGCGGGAGGGCCTGATGAGCAGTTCTTC
>TRBJ2-5|TRBV11-2|-|-
CASSFGAKETQYF
TGTGCCAGCAGCTTTGGGGCTAAAGAGACCCAGTACTTC
>TRBJ1-4|TRBV27|-|few
CASRPYSTNEKLFF
TGTGCCAGCCGTCCGTACTCAACTAATGAAAAACTGTTTTTT
>TRBJ1-4|TRBV13|TRBD1|-
CASSVDRGRANEKLFF
TGTGCCAGCAGCGTGGACAGGGGTCGGGCTAATGAAAAACTGTTTTTT
>TRBJ1-1|TRBV25-1|-|-
CASSTRTEGIAEAFF
TGTGCCAGCAGTACTAGAACAGAGGGAATAGCTGAAGCTTTCTTT